This TCR beta chain stems from a study of neoadjuvant anti-PD-1 for oral cavity cancer. Study as a whole: Patients without progression received a fourth nivolumab dose around day 43, then surgical resection on days 50-56.

CDR1 and CDR2 from the germline V gene are SGHNT and YYREEE (reference sequence). Trimming pared 0 bases from V and 1 base from J, leaving 10 bases between. The CDR3 extends over 15 amino acids. Sequencing used immunoSEQ multiplex PCR; TCRdb keeps in-frame clones, though not all of them. The sample lists roughly 24,000 clones, around a quarter occurring once. As to time point: after neoadjuvant nivolumab, at surgical resection. This clone qualifies as medium-sized. The rearrangement links TRBV5-4 to TRBJ2-5; no clear D. The input for sequencing was tumor tissue, taken after nivolumab (anti-PD-1) treatment. This TCR came from a person aged 40 to 85 with oral cavity squamous cell carcinoma. CDR3 bases: TGTGCCAGCAGCTTGGGCGATAGGGTCCAAGAGACCCAGTACTTC. This gives the protein CASSLGDRVQETQYF.